The 25 T cell receptor beta chains given below trace back to one sample, sequenced in a study of cytomegalovirus exposure and HLA in healthy donors. The study ran its PCR with 60 Vbeta and 13 Jbeta primers. Sequencing was performed with immunoSEQ multiplex PCR; in TCRdb, only in-frame clones are kept and a portion is missing. The table includes approximately 170,000 clones, around 77% detected once. The specimen sequenced was PBMCs. All receptors derive from a woman in her 30s in good health and CMV-seropositive.

This rearrangement joins TRBV11-2 to TRBJ2-5; tentative D call: TRBD2 (5 bases). Germline CDR1 SGHAT, CDR2 FQNNGV. The CDR3 spans 15 residues. Trimming removed 1 base from V and 4 bases from J, with 13 bases in between. The CDR3 loop is CASSLGSSGSETQYF. The DNA of the CDR3 is TGTGCCAGCAGCTTAGGTTCGTCGGGGTCAGAGACCCAGTACTTC.

This chain connects TRBV4-1 to TRBJ2-7; 8 bases map to TRBD2. V gave up 0 bases and J gave up 7 bases; unmatched junction bases: 8. The CDR3 extends over 15 amino acids. Looked up from germline, CDR1 is MGHRA and CDR2 is YSYEKL. CDR3 amino acids: CASSQEAGGHWEQYF. CDR3 DNA sequence: TGCGCCAGCAGCCAAGAGGCGGGAGGCCACTGGGAGCAGTACTTC.

DNA for the CDR3: TGCGCCAGCAGCTTGGAGGGGGGGGCCTCCTACGAGCAGTACTTC. It specifies CASSLEGGASYEQYF. The gene calls are TRBV5-1 and TRBJ2-7; D is perhaps TRBD2 (7 bases). Trimming stripped 0 bases from V and 0 bases from J, with 10 bases between. Per the germline V gene, CDR1 is SGHRS and CDR2 is YFSETQ. The CDR3 length is 15 residues.

The genes are TRBV12-5 and TRBJ2-4, with 7 bases that match TRBD2. The V and J ends lost 1 base and 2 bases, in that order; junction bases with no gene match: 2. The CDR3 runs 15 residues. CDR1 and CDR2 (germline): LGHNT, FRNRAP. CDR3 in DNA: TGTGCTAGTGGTTTGGGGGAGGGGACCAAAAACATTCAGTACTTC. Its translation is CASGLGEGTKNIQYF. Drawing the rest from reference TRBV12-5 and TRBJ2-4, the complete variable domain is DARVTQTPRHKVTEMGQEVTMRCQPILGHNTVFWYRQTMMQGLELLAYFRNRAPLDDSGMPKDRFSAEMPDATLATLKIQPSEPRDSAVYFCASGLGEGTKNIQYFGAGTRLSVL.

The genes are TRBV30 and TRBJ1-1; D gene unclear. The V gene lost 3 bases and the J gene lost 4 bases, with 15 bases spanning the gap. Germline CDR1 reads GTSNPN; CDR2 reads SVGIG (reference sequence). The CDR3 spans 14 residues. CDR3 region: CAWRAPPLGTEAFF. The CDR3 DNA follows: TGTGCCTGGAGAGCGCCCCCTCTGGGCACTGAAGCTTTCTTT.

J is TRBJ1-2 and V is TRBV6-6; D not certain. Germline CDR1 reads MNHNY; CDR2 reads SVGAGI (reference sequence). Trimming shortened V by 2 bases and J by 5 bases, and 9 bases separated the two germline ends. The CDR3 spans 13 residues. This CDR3 reads CASSYEERYGYTF. As DNA, the CDR3 is TGTGCCAGCAGTTACGAGGAAAGGTATGGCTACACCTTC.

The chain is built from TRBV2 and TRBJ1-1; D is unresolved. The CDR3 is 14 amino acids. Trimming took off 4 bases at V and 4 bases at J, with 13 bases between the two ends. Germline loops: CDR1 SNHLY, CDR2 FYNNEI. The CDR3 loop reads CASSGRGLGTEAFF. The CDR3 DNA is TGTGCCAGCAGTGGTAGAGGGTTGGGCACTGAAGCTTTCTTT. Together with reference TRBV2 and TRBJ1-1, the CDR3 gives the full variable domain: EPEVTQTPSHQVTQMGQEVILRCVPISNHLYFYWYRQILGQKVEFLVSFYNNEISEKSEIFDDQFSVERPDGSNFTLKIRSTKLEDSAMYFCASSGRGLGTEAFFGQGTRLTVV.

V and J are TRBV15 and TRBJ2-1; 9 bases map to TRBD1. With V trimmed by 5 bases and J by 4 bases, 6 bases remained unmatched. CDR1 LNHNV and CDR2 YYDKDF come from the germline V gene (reference sequence). This CDR3 has 15 amino acids. DNA of the CDR3: TGTGCCACCAGCCGTGAGACAGGGGGTTACAATGAGCAGTTCTTC. Amino acids: CATSRETGGYNEQFF.

J is TRBJ1-1 and V is TRBV5-1; D uncertain. The CDR3 contains 13 residues. Germline values: CDR1 SGHRS, CDR2 YFSETQ. Trimming left V 4 bases short and J 5 bases short, with 12 bases between. CDR3 sequence: CASSPVGGTEAFF. For the CDR3, the DNA is TGCGCCAGCAGCCCCGTCGGAGGAACTGAAGCTTTCTTT.

The CDR3 region has the DNA TGCGCCAGCAGCCCGAGGATGGTACTAGCGGGAGGCAACACCTACGAGCAGTACTTC. Protein sequence: CASSPRMVLAGGNTYEQYF. The J gene is TRBJ2-7, the V gene TRBV5-1, with 12 bases that match TRBD2. This CDR3 has 19 amino acids. Germline V gene sequence: CDR1 SGHRS, CDR2 YFSETQ. Trimming took 4 bases from V and 2 from J; bases not matched to a gene: 16.

The DNA of the CDR3 is TGTGCCAGCAGCCTACAGGACCTCTATGGCTACACCTTC. Protein sequence: CASSLQDLYGYTF. The V call is TRBV7-9, the J call TRBJ1-2; possible D gene TRBD1, 5 bases. Germline V gene lookup returns CDR1 SEHNR and CDR2 FQNEAQ (reference sequence). The CDR3 extends over 13 amino acids. The V and J ends lost 5 bases and 4 bases respectively, with 11 bases between them. Based on the CDR3 plus reference TRBV7-9 and TRBJ1-2, the full variable domain is DTGVSQNPRHKITKRGQNVTFRCDPISEHNRLYWYRQTLGQGPEFLTYFQNEAQLEKSRLLSDRFSAERPKGSFSTLEIQRTEQGDSAMYLCASSLQDLYGYTFGSGTRLTVV.

Here the CDR3 DNA reads TGTGCCATCACCCCTTCGAGGGATAGCGGGAGCCAAAATGAGCAGTTCTTC. Translation gives CAITPSRDSGSQNEQFF. The chain recombines TRBV10-3 with TRBJ2-1; 9 nucleotides agree with TRBD2. Germline V gene data show CDR1 as ENHRY and CDR2 as SYGVKD. With V trimmed by 7 bases and J by 7 bases, 17 bases remained unmatched. The CDR3 is made up of 17 amino acids.

This chain links TRBV27 with TRBJ2-7; 10 bases align to TRBD1. CDR1 is MNHEY, CDR2 SMNVEV, per germline (reference sequence). The CDR3 is made up of 13 amino acids. The CDR3 DNA follows: TGTGCTAGCTCGGGACAGGGGAGGTACGAGCAGTACTTC. As protein: CASSGQGRYEQYF.

This sequence joins TRBV27 and TRBJ1-1; 11 positions match TRBD1. This CDR3 region has 12 residues. V was clipped by 11 bases and J by 3 bases; unmatched bases: 2. CDR1 and CDR2 from the germline V gene are MNHEY and SMNVEV (reference sequence). The CDR3: CARGQGDTEAFF. CDR3 sequence (DNA): TGTGCCCGGGGACAGGGGGACACTGAAGCTTTCTTT.

The chain uses TRBV19 and TRBJ2-2; 7 bases are a match to TRBD2. The CDR3 totals 13 residues. CDR1 LNHDA and CDR2 SQIVND come from the germline V gene (reference sequence). Trimming took 8 bases from V and 1 from J; bases not matched to a gene: 1. The CDR3 nucleotides read TGTGCCAGTGGGGGGGGGAACACCGGGGAGCTGTTTTTT. Encoded protein: CASGGGNTGELFF. The full variable domain, with the rest looked up from reference TRBV19 and TRBJ2-2, is DGGITQSPKYLFRKEGQNVTLSCEQNLNHDAMYWYRQDPGQGLRLIYYSQIVNDFQKGDIAEGYSVSREKKESFPLTVTSAQKNPTAFYLCASGGGNTGELFFGEGSRLTVL.

This sequence joins TRBV28 and TRBJ2-3; possibly TRBD2 for D (6 bases). Trimming left V 4 bases short and J 0 bases short, with 14 bases between. The CDR3 spans 16 residues. Per germline, CDR1 MDHEN and CDR2 SYDVKM. The CDR3 DNA sequence: TGTGCCAGCAGTTCACGGGGGAGGAGAAGCACAGATACGCAGTATTTT. Translating it yields CASSSRGRRSTDTQYF. Looking up the rest from reference TRBV28 and TRBJ2-3 gives the full variable domain: DVKVTQSSRYLVKRTGEKVFLECVQDMDHENMFWYRQDPGLGLRLIYFSYDVKMKEKGDIPEGYSVSREKKERFSLILESASTNQTSMYLCASSSRGRRSTDTQYFGPGTRLTVL.

The chain couples TRBV9 to TRBJ1-3; the match to TRBD1 covers 7 bases. Germline CDR1 reads SGDLS; CDR2 reads YYNGEE. The CDR3 consists of 16 residues. Trimming took 0 bases from V and 4 from J; bases not matched to a gene: 7. The CDR3 here is CASSVALQGPGNTIYF. The CDR3 nucleotides are TGTGCCAGCAGCGTAGCTTTACAGGGGCCAGGAAACACCATATATTTT.

This CDR3 reads CASSTYAGRRTYGYTF. CDR3 coding DNA: TGTGCCAGCAGTACCTACGCGGGCAGGCGTACCTATGGCTACACCTTC. The chain carries TRBV28 and TRBJ1-2; D is undetermined. Between the trimmed V and J ends, which lost 5 bases and 4 bases, there was a span of 20 bases. The V gene's germline CDR1 is MDHEN and CDR2 SYDVKM. The CDR3 covers 16 residues.

This clone was seen once. The chain has TRBV13 and TRBJ2-1, with 8 bases that match TRBD2. CDR3 length equals 15 residues. Germline CDR1 and CDR2: PRHDT and FYEKMQ (reference sequence). Losses at the gene ends were 5 bases for V and 9 bases for J; bases not matched to a gene: 12. The CDR3 region is CASSPKTERESEQFF. CDR3 DNA sequence: TGTGCCAGCAGCCCTAAGACGGAGCGGGAGAGTGAGCAGTTCTTC.

The chain couples TRBV7-9 to TRBJ1-1; D ambiguous. The CDR3 sequence is 14 residues long. The ends were cut back, 2 bases at V and 1 base at J, with 8 bases in the middle. From germline, CDR1 is SEHNR and CDR2 FQNEAQ (reference sequence). CDR3 protein: CASSLIAGNTEAFF. Written as DNA, the CDR3 is TGTGCCAGCAGCTTAATTGCAGGGAACACTGAAGCTTTCTTT.

A few counts support this clone. The genes are TRBV20-1 and TRBJ1-1, with a tentative D call TRBD1 (5 bases). Germline V gives CDR1 DFQATT, CDR2 SNEGSKA (reference sequence). Trimming shortened V by 5 bases and J by 9 bases, and 13 bases separated the two germline ends. CDR3 size: 11 residues. CDR3 sequence reads: CSAARLGQAFF. The CDR3 DNA sequence: TGCAGTGCTGCCCGTTTGGGGCAAGCTTTCTTT.

The genes are TRBV6-5 and TRBJ1-6; D might be TRBD1 (5 bases). CDR3 length: 14 residues. The germline V gene has CDR1 MNHEY and CDR2 SVGAGI. V was trimmed by 5 bases and J by 8 bases, leaving 13 bases between them. CDR3 in amino acids: CASSGARGDSPLHF. The CDR3 nucleotides are TGTGCCAGCAGTGGGGCTCGGGGGGATTCACCCCTCCACTTT.

This clone was found a few times. The chain joins TRBV19 to TRBJ2-2; TRBD1 is a possible D gene (6 bases). The CDR3 consists of 15 residues. Germline assignment: CDR1 LNHDA and CDR2 SQIVND (reference sequence). The ends were cut back, 6 bases at V and 4 bases at J, with 15 bases in the middle. In nucleotides, the CDR3 is TGTGCCAGTAGAAAATCGGGACAAATCACCGGGGAGCTGTTTTTT. Encoded protein: CASRKSGQITGELFF.

The chain combines TRBV10-3 with TRBJ1-5, with 10 bases lining up with TRBD1. The CDR3 runs 21 residues. J was trimmed by 0 bases and V by 4 bases; bases with no gene match: 18. Germline V gives CDR1 ENHRY, CDR2 SYGVKD. The CDR3 spells CAISGGTRGQGTNYSNQPQHF. The CDR3 bases are TGTGCCATCAGTGGAGGAACGAGGGGACAGGGGACCAACTATAGCAATCAGCCCCAGCATTTT.

J is TRBJ2-5 and V is TRBV19; D ambiguous. Germline loops: CDR1 LNHDA, CDR2 SQIVND (reference sequence). This CDR3 is built from 16 residues. Trimming cost V 2 bases and J 5 bases, with 18 bases left between them. CDR3 coding DNA: TGTGCCAGTAGTATAACGATGGTTGGTAGTGTGGAGACCCAGTACTTC. Its protein product is CASSITMVGSVETQYF.